This TCR beta chain was obtained from a study of Ad26.COV2.S vaccination and SARS-CoV-2 variants (dated by TCRdb to the early 2020s). About the study as a whole: Donors in the vaccine arm were drawn from COV1001, a multicentre, randomized, double-blind, placebo-controlled phase I-IIa trial testing Ad26.COV2.S in healthy adults. Throughout the experiments and outcome assessment, investigators stayed blinded to trial group allocation. Participants in the trial were split at random into five groups of five each, receiving low-dose or high-dose Ad26.COV2.S once or twice, or else placebo on both occasions. TCRbeta repertoire sequencing was used to assess the specificity and breadth of SARS-CoV-2-reactive T cell receptors after Ad26.COV2.S vaccination. Ad26.COV2.S was administered intramuscularly at 5 x 10^10 or 1 x 10^11 viral particles, either as a single shot or as two shots given 56 days apart. The TCR-sequenced set comprised approximately 30 samples: around 20 Ad26.COV2.S vaccine recipients, 5 placebo recipients and 8 SARS-CoV-2 convalescent individuals. Overall results and qualifications from the work: After vaccination, substantial breadth of spike-specific CD8+ and CD4+ T cell responses was reported. The study was not powered to compare responses between vaccine doses or regimens. The authors noted that the TCR breadth and depth analyses may have underestimated total T cell responses. Spike-specific TCR breadth was higher in Ad26.COV2.S recipients than in placebo recipients (P = 0.0014). Non-spike TCR breadth was comparable between vaccine and placebo recipients, consistent with the vaccine containing only spike.

From the cysteine up to the phenylalanine, the CDR3 has a length of 16 residues. Here the CDR3 DNA is all that survives: 48 bases in frame from base 1. From the germline V gene, CDR1 is SGHVS and CDR2 is FQNEAQ. Trimming costs V 3 bases and J 2 bases, and their ends lie 14 bases apart. Read against the paper, the sample's treatment or condition label means: roughly 19 received Ad26.COV2.S at low or high dose, single or two shots; roughly 5 received placebo; per-sample allocation not given. For vaccine and placebo recipients, repertoires were sequenced using samples collected on day 63 after the first injection. Cohort 1b enrolled about two dozen adults aged 18-55 years at a single site in Boston, USA, between 29 July and 7 August 2020. Ad26.COV2.S was a replication-incompetent adenovirus type 26 vector expressing a prefusion-stabilized SARS-CoV-2 spike protein from the original Wuhan strain. Details on this clone: The target of this receptor is not known. Base qualities are not provided; no much larger clone lies one nucleotide away.

TCRbeta CDR3 regions were sequenced with the immunoSEQ Assay. After extraction, genomic DNA underwent amplification by bias-controlled multiplex PCR, followed by high-throughput sequencing. From the authors' description of their analysis: To quantify the absolute abundance of each unique TCRbeta CDR3 region, sequences were collapsed and filtered. Usable DNA was measured by amplifying reference genes present in all nucleated cells, and TCRbeta template counts were normalized to that usable DNA to estimate T cell fraction. Repertoire TCRs were annotated as SARS-CoV-2-specific when V gene, CDR3 amino acid sequence and J gene were exactly matched to a known reactive TCR set. MIRA supplied the reference SARS-CoV-2 TCR set, which was filtered for enrichment in COVID-19-positive ImmuneCODE repertoires so that public or cross-reactive TCRs were removed. Drawing on the MIRA antigens, annotated TCRs were analysed further at the level of specific ORF or position within ORF. Breadth was defined as the number of annotated unique rearrangements divided by the total number of unique productive rearrangements, and depth was defined as the summed frequency of the annotated unique rearrangements. TCR breadth was compared between groups using two-sided Wilcoxon rank-sum tests. TCRdb took over this immuneACCESS table, retaining in-frame rearrangements with V and J assigned. Such tables are incomplete; in checked studies, under half of the missing clones stem from an unresolved V gene, and the remainder is unexplained. D and trimming come from the DNA, and the V and J calls and clone size come from that table. The sample contains hundreds of thousands of clones, 70% to 90% of them found a single time. Of the sample, approximately 1.5% falls within the top ten clones.

The TCR comes from a person aged 18-65 years who received the Ad26.COV2.S COVID-19 vaccine or a placebo. The specimen comprised peripheral blood, sampled in a trial of Ad26.COV2.S vaccine versus placebo. The sequence is built from TRBV7-8 and TRBJ2-1; no D gene is confidently identified. The nucleotide sequence is given as TGTGCCAGCAGCTTTACGACCCCATACCCCTACAATGAGCAGTTCTTC. It specifies CASSFTTPYPYNEQFF.